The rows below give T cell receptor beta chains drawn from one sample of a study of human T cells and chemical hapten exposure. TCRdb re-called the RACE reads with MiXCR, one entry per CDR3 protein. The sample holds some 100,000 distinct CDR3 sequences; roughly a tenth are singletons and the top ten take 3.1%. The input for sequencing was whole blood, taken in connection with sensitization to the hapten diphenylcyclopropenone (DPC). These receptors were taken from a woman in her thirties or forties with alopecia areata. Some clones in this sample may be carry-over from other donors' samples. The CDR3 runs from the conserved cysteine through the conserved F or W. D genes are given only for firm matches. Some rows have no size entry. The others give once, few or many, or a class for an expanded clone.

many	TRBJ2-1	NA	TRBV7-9	TGTGCCAGCACCACCACCGGCCCCTACAATGAGCAGTTCTTC	CASTTTGPYNEQFF
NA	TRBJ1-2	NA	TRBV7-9	TGTGCCAGCAGCTTAGCAGGGATCGACTATGGCTACACCTTC	CASSLAGIDYGYTF
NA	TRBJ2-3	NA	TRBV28	TGTGCCAGCAGTTTTGGCACGCAGTATTTT	CASSFGTQYF
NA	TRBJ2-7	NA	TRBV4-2	TGTGCCAGCAGCCGCAGGACGGGTTCCTACGAGCAGTACTTC	CASSRRTGSYEQYF
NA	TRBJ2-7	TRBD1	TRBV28	TGTGCCAGCAGTTCGGGGTTGAGGGACAGCTCCTACGAGCAGTACTTC	CASSSGLRDSSYEQYF
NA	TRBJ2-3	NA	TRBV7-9	TGTGCCAGCAGCGGGCAGGCGGATACGCAGTATTTT	CASSGQADTQYF
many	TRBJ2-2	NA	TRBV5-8	TGTGCCAGCAGCTTAGGGGGAAGTGCCGGGGTGCTGTTTTTT	CASSLGGSAGVLFF
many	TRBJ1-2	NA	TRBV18	TGTGCCAGCTCACGTGACGGCCAGGGTTACGTGGCTAACTATGGCTACACCTTC	CASSRDGQGYVANYGYTF
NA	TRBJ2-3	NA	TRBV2	TGTGCCACCCGGAGGGAAGATACGCAGTATTTT	CATRREDTQYF
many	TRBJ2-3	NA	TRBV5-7	TGTGCCAGCAGCTTGGAGGAAGACCAGGGAGGTTACACAGATACGCAGTATTTT	CASSLEEDQGGYTDTQYF
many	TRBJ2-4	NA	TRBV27	TGTGCCAGCAGTCCCCGGTCCCGGACAAACATTCAGTACTTC	CASSPRSRTNIQYF
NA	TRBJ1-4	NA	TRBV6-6	TGTGCCAGCAGTTCCAATGGACAGACGGAAAAACTGTTTTTT	CASSSNGQTEKLFF
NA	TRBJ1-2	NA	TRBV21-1	TGTGCCAGCAGCAAAGACAGGGTGCTCAACTATGGCTACACCTTC	CASSKDRVLNYGYTF
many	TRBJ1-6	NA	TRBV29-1	TGCAGCGTAAGGATACAGGGTGGGGATTCACCCCTCCACTTT	CSVRIQGGDSPLHF
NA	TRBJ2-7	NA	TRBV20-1	TGCAGTGCTAACTGGGGGGCCTACGAGCAGTACTTC	CSANWGAYEQYF
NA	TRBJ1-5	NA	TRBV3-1	TGTGCCAGCAGCCCCAGCCAGGGGTTAGACAATCAGCCCCAGCATTTT	CASSPSQGLDNQPQHF
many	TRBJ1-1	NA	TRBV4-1	TGCGCCAGCATCCGGAGCGCGGGGACACTCACTGAAGCTTTCTTT	CASIRSAGTLTEAFF
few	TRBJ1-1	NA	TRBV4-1	TGCGCCAGCAGCCAAGATCAAGGGGTACCTGAAGCTTTCTTT	CASSQDQGVPEAFF
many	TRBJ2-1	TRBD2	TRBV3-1	TGTGCCAGCAGCCAGGTTAGCGGGGGGGCCTACAATGAGCAGTTCTTC	CASSQVSGGAYNEQFF
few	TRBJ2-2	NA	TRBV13	TGTGCCAGCAGCGCCGGACAAGGGGCCGGGGAGCTGTTTTTT	CASSAGQGAGELFF
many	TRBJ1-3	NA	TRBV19	TGTGCCAGTAGCCAAGATTGGGGGACTGGAAACACCATATATTTT	CASSQDWGTGNTIYF
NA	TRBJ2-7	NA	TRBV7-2	TGTGCCAGCAGCCAACCGAGCCTAGGGGAGCAGTACTTC	CASSQPSLGEQYF
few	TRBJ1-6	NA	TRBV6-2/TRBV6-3	TGTGCCAGCAGTCCCGACAAAGGGCCCCTCCACTTT	CASSPDKGPLHF
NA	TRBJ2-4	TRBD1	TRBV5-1	TGCGCCAGCAGCCCAGACAGGGGATCGGGGAACATTCAGTACTTC	CASSPDRGSGNIQYF
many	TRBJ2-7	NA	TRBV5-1	TGCGCCAGCAGCTTGGAACGGGGCGTTTACGAGCAGTACTTC	CASSLERGVYEQYF
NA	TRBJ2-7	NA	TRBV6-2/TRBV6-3	TGTGCCAGCAGTTACTCGGGGGGTATCTACGAGCAGTACTTC	CASSYSGGIYEQYF
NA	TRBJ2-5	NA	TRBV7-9	TGTGCCAGCAGCAAATCCCAAGAGACCCAGTACTTC	CASSKSQETQYF
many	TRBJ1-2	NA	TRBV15	TGTGCCACCAGCAGATTCTCGGACGGAAACTATGGCTACACCTTC	CATSRFSDGNYGYTF
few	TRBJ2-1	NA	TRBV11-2	TGTGCCAGCAGCTTAATGGGTGATGAGCAGTTCTTC	CASSLMGDEQFF
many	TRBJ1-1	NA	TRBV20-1	TGCAGTGCTAGCTACACAGACAACACTGAAGCTTTCTTT	CSASYTDNTEAFF
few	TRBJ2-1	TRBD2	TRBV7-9	TGTGCCAGCAGCTTCTCACGGTCGGGGGGAAGCGATGAGCAGTTCTTC	CASSFSRSGGSDEQFF
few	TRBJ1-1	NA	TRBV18	TGTGCCAGCTCACCACGGGCCGCTTCGGTGGGGACAGAAGCTTTCTTT	CASSPRAASVGTEAFF
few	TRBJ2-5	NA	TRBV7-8	TGTGCCAGCAGCGGTACCGGGACAAAAGAGACCCAGTACTTC	CASSGTGTKETQYF
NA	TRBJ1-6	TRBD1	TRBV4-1	TGCGCCAGCAGCCGAGCCGGGACAGGCTTAAATTCACCCCTCCACTTT	CASSRAGTGLNSPLHF
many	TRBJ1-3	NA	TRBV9	TGTGCCAGCAGCGTAGCCGGGAACTTAGGAAACACCATATATTTT	CASSVAGNLGNTIYF
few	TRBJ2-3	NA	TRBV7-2	TGTGCCAGCAGCCCAACCACTAGCACAGATACGCAGTATTTT	CASSPTTSTDTQYF
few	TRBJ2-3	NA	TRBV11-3	TGTGCCAGCAGCTCCATTTCCTCAGATACGCAGTATTTT	CASSSISSDTQYF
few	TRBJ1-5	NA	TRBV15	TGTGCCACCAGCAGAGGTCGGGGATTGGATTGGCCCCAGCATTTT	CATSRGRGLDWPQHF
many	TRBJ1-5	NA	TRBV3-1	TGTGCCAGCAGCCATCGAGGGCGTAATCAGCCCCAGCATTTT	CASSHRGRNQPQHF
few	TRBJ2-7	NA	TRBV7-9	TGTGCCAGCAGCTTATTGGCGGGGTCCCCCTACGAGCAGTACTTC	CASSLLAGSPYEQYF
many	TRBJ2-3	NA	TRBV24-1	TGTGCCACCGGCGGGACCCCTCTTGATACGCAGTATTTT	CATGGTPLDTQYF
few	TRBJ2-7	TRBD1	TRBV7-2	TGTGCCAGCAGCTTACACGGACAGGGGGTGTCCTACGAGCAGTACTTC	CASSLHGQGVSYEQYF
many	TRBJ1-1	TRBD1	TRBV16	TGTGCCAGCAGCCAAACAGGGGTGAACACTGAAGCTTTCTTT	CASSQTGVNTEAFF
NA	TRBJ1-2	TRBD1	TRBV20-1	TGCAGTGCTAGCGACAGGGGCTATGGCTACACCTTC	CSASDRGYGYTF
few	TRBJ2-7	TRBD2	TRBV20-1	TGCAGTGCTAGGAGGGTGACTAGCCCCTACGAGCAGTACTTC	CSARRVTSPYEQYF
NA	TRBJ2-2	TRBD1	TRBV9	TGTGCCAGCAGCGTAACAGGGGCGTACACCGGGGAGCTGTTTTTT	CASSVTGAYTGELFF
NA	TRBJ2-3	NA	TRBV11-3	TGTGCCAGCAGCTCAACGACACGTACAGATACGCAGTATTTT	CASSSTTRTDTQYF
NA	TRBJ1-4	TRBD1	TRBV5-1	TGCGCCAGCGCGGGACAGGCGGATGAAAAACTGTTTTTT	CASAGQADEKLFF
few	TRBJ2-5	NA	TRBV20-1	TGCAGTGCTAGACAAAACGAATTAGGGCGGGAGACCCAGTACTTC	CSARQNELGRETQYF